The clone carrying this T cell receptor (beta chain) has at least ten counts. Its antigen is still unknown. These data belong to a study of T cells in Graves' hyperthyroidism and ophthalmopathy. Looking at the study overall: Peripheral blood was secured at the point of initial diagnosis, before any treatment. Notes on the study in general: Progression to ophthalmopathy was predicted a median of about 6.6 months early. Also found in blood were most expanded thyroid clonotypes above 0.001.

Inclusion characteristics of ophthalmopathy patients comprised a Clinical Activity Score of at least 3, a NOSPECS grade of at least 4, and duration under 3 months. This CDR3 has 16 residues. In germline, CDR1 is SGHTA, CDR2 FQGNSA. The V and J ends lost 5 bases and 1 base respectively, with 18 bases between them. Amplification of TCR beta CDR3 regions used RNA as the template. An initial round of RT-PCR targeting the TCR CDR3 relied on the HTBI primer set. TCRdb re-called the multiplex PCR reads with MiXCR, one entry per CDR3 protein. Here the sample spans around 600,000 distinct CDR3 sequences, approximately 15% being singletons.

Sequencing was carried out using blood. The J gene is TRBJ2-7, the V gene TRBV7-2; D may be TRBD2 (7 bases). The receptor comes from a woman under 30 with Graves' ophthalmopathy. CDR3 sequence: CASSPQGGLLSYEQYF. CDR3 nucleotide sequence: TGTGCCAGCAGCCCCCAAGGGGGACTACTATCCTACGAGCAGTACTTC.